One sample yielded the 4 T cell receptor beta chains listed below, sequenced in a study of tumor-infiltrating lymphocytes in primary liver carcinoma (dated by TCRdb to the late 2010s). For sequencing, an Illumina HiSeq 2500 was employed. A constant-region primer and ProtoScript II reverse transcriptase were used to reverse-transcribe TCRbeta-specific cDNA from approximately 500 ng total RNA. The TCRbeta libraries were prepared through three rounds of nested multiplex PCR following a slightly modified ARM-PCR procedure. Each of the first two PCR rounds ran for approximately 10 cycles and used multiplex TRBV1-TRBV30 forward primers together with a Cbeta reverse primer. Starting from the raw public reads, TCRdb applied fastp trimming at Q25, assembled clones with MiXCR and retained in-frame beta chains. Each record represents a unique CDR3 protein, reported with the most common genes and DNA among its rows. The sample table shows some 20,000 distinct CDR3 sequences, and roughly 79% are seen once. The top ten clones comprise approximately 41% of the sample.

Without any cell sorting, total RNA and DNA were extracted together from 20-30 mg of bulk tissue using the AllPrep DNA/RNA mini kit. The specimen sequenced was liver tumor tissue from sampling region 4. This specimen's cell subset or site label, interpreted: tumor region T4, right-lateral pole. The receptors come from a woman between 25 and 40 years old with primary liver carcinoma and hepatitis B virus infection.

This clonotype occurred a few times. The junction shows a germline mismatch at one end, possibly a read error. This chain links TRBV11-3 with TRBJ2-1; TRBD2 aligns across 12 bases. Per the germline V gene, CDR1 is SGHNT and CDR2 is YENEEA. This CDR3 region has 15 residues. The CDR3 loop reads CVSSQLAGGGYEQFF. In DNA, the CDR3 is TGTGTCAGCAGCCAACTAGCGGGGGGAGGGTATGAGCAGTTCTTC.

Comment on this clonotype: Because the CDR3 is missing its conserved closing phenylalanine or tryptophan, this is likely a read error. The chain combines TRBV12-3 or TRBV12-4 with TRBJ2-1, with TRBD2 identical over 7 bases. This CDR3 contains 15 residues. V was pared by 6 bases and J by 9 bases, with 14 bases of the junction left unmatched. The CDR3 protein is CASSPSGTNGLEQFS. Here the CDR3 DNA reads TGTGCCAGCAGCCCGTCCGGGACTAACGGACTTGAGCAGTTCTCC.

This chain links TRBV7-9 with TRBJ2-3; 8 bases line up with TRBD2. V was pared by 5 bases and J by 2 bases, with 9 bases of the junction left unmatched. The CDR3 runs 16 residues. Germline V gene data show CDR1 as SEHNR and CDR2 as FQNEAQ (reference sequence). DNA for the CDR3: TGTGCCAGCAGCCTATTATTAGCGGGAATCACAGATACGCAGTATTTT. The encoded protein is CASSLLLAGITDTQYF. The full variable domain, rest sourced from reference TRBV7-9 and TRBJ2-3, is DTGVSQNPRHKITKRGQNVTFRCDPISEHNRLYWYRQTLGQGPEFLTYFQNEAQLEKSRLLSDRFSAERPKGSFSTLEIQRTEQGDSAMYLCASSLLLAGITDTQYFGPGTRLTVL.

With respect to this clonotype: As the CDR3 is not closed by the conserved phenylalanine or tryptophan, this likely results from a read error. The rearrangement links TRBV25-1 to TRBJ2-2, with TRBD2 identical over 8 bases. The germline gives CDR1 MGHDK, CDR2 SYGVNS. CDR3 length equals 16 residues. Trimming removed 3 bases from V and 5 bases from J; junction bases left unmatched: 8. The CDR3 is CASSEGLVGLTGELFS. The CDR3 DNA reads as TGTGCCAGCAGTGAGGGACTAGTGGGACTGACCGGGGAGCTGTTTTCT.